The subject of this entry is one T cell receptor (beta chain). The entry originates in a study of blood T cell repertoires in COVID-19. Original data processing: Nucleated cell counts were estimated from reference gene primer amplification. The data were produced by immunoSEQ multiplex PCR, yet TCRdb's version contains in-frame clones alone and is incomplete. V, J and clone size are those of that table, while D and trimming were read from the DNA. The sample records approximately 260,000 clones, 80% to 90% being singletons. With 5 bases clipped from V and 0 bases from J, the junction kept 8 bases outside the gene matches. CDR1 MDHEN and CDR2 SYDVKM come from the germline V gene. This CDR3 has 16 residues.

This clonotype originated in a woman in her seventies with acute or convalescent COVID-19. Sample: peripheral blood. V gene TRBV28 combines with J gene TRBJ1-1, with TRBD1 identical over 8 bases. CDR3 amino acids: CASSRRQGRVNTEAFF. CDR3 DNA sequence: TGTGCCAGCAGTCGCCGACAGGGGCGGGTGAACACTGAAGCTTTCTTT.